A single sample is the source of the 18 T cell receptor beta chains below, sequenced in a study of T cells in Graves' hyperthyroidism and ophthalmopathy. RNA transcripts were the template for amplifying TCR beta CDR3 regions. TCR CDR3 underwent first-round RT-PCR with the HTBI primer set. One entry per CDR3 protein results from TCRdb running MiXCR on the multiplex PCR reads. Of some 700,000 distinct CDR3 sequences listed, 17% are singletons. Sequencing was done on a sample of blood. Receptor source: a man in his fifties or sixties with Graves' hyperthyroidism.

This clonotype showed up many times. The CDR3 sequence: CSASVQVSYEQYF. CDR3 nucleotide sequence: TGCAGTGCTAGTGTACAGGTCTCCTACGAGCAGTACTTC. The chain combines TRBV20-1 with TRBJ2-7, with D perhaps TRBD1 (5 bases). The CDR3 spans 13 residues. The germline V and J ends were trimmed by 3 bases and 0 bases, with 9 bases remaining between them. Germline CDR1 reads DFQATT; CDR2 reads SNEGSKA (reference sequence).

Many counts were recorded for this clonotype. J is TRBJ2-7 and V is TRBV11-1, with 7 positions matching TRBD1. Germline V gives CDR1 SGHAT, CDR2 FQDESV (reference sequence). CDR3 length: 14 amino acids. J was trimmed by 3 bases and V by 6 bases; bases with no gene match: 8. The DNA of the CDR3 is TGTGCCAGCAGTCCTGGCGGACAGGACTACGAGCAGTACTTC. This encodes CASSPGGQDYEQYF.

This clonotype appeared many times. This chain uses TRBV11-2 with TRBJ2-1; 10 bases agree with TRBD1. The junction had 8 bases not matched to a gene; V was cut back by 1 base and J by 2 bases. Germline V gene lookup returns CDR1 SGHAT and CDR2 FQNNGV. This CDR3 region has 18 residues. The CDR3 region is CASSLVTWTGGAYNEQFF. The CDR3 DNA reads as TGTGCCAGCAGCTTAGTCACGTGGACAGGGGGTGCCTACAATGAGCAGTTCTTC.

The chain links TRBV3-1 to TRBJ1-6; D uncertain. The CDR3 is 13 residues long. Deletions cut 2 bases from V and 8 bases from J, with 7 bases between. From germline, CDR1 is LGHDT and CDR2 YNNKEL (reference sequence). For the CDR3, the DNA is TGTGCCAGCAGCCAACAGGAAGATTCACCCCTCCACTTT. Its protein is CASSQQEDSPLHF.

This clonotype was detected many times. The chain carries TRBV2 and TRBJ2-6, with 7 positions matching TRBD2. The V segment lost 8 bases and the J segment 0 bases; nucleotides outside the gene matches: 13. Germline V CDR1 and CDR2: SNHLY, FYNNEI. This CDR3 contains 18 residues. CDR3 coding DNA: TGTGCCAGCCGAAGGGCGGGAGCCCTTAGCTCTGGGGCCAACGTCCTGACTTTC. Translating gives CASRRAGALSSGANVLTF.

This clonotype was seen a few times. The chain employs TRBV27 and TRBJ2-7; D is undetermined. The germline V and J ends were trimmed by 3 bases and 4 bases, with 16 bases remaining between them. Germline CDR1 reads MNHEY; CDR2 reads SMNVEV (reference sequence). The CDR3 is made up of 15 amino acids. The CDR3 region is CASSFSAGSVYEQYF. The CDR3 DNA reads TGTGCCAGCAGTTTTTCGGCAGGATCGGTGTACGAGCAGTACTTC.

The chain combines TRBV7-9 with TRBJ1-2; no definite D call. The germline V gene has CDR1 SEHNR and CDR2 FQNEAQ (reference sequence). This CDR3 has 14 residues. V was cut by 2 bases and J by 4 bases, with 11 bases left in between. CDR3 nucleotide sequence: TGTGCCAGCAGCTTACCGGGGAGAGGCTATGGCTACACCTTC. Protein: CASSLPGRGYGYTF.

The genes are TRBV7-9 and TRBJ1-4; 10 nucleotides match TRBD1. J lost 7 bases, V lost 4 bases, and 3 bases had no gene match. The CDR3 has 14 residues. Germline V gene sequence: CDR1 SEHNR, CDR2 FQNEAQ (reference sequence). The CDR3 nucleotides read TGTGCCAGCAGCTGGGACAGGGGCGGTGAAAAACTGTTTTTT. Its protein is CASSWDRGGEKLFF. The variable domain in full, with the rest retrieved from reference TRBV7-9 and TRBJ1-4, is DTGVSQNPRHKITKRGQNVTFRCDPISEHNRLYWYRQTLGQGPEFLTYFQNEAQLEKSRLLSDRFSAERPKGSFSTLEIQRTEQGDSAMYLCASSWDRGGEKLFFGSGTQLSVL.

This clonotype occurred many times. The chain couples TRBV7-3 to TRBJ1-1, with D perhaps matching TRBD1 (5 bases). Germline values: CDR1 SGHTA, CDR2 FQGTGA. V dropped 3 bases and J dropped 4 bases, with 12 bases sitting between them. The CDR3 consists of 14 residues. The CDR3 region has the DNA TGTGCCAGCAGCTTGGTGGCAGGGACCACTGAAGCTTTCTTT. Protein product: CASSLVAGTTEAFF. Full variable domain (rest looked up from reference TRBV7-3 and TRBJ1-1): GAGVSQTPSNKVTEKGKYVELRCDPISGHTALYWYRQSLGQGPEFLIYFQGTGAADDSGLPNDRFFAVRPEGSVSTLKIQRTERGDSAVYLCASSLVAGTTEAFFGQGTRLTVV.

The V call is TRBV28, the J call TRBJ2-6, with 9 bases that match TRBD1. This CDR3 region has 19 residues. After removal of 6 bases from V and 0 bases from J, the junction contained 12 bases not matched to a gene. Per germline, CDR1 MDHEN and CDR2 SYDVKM. The CDR3 spells CASSPSPGTGPSGANVLTF. The CDR3, as DNA: TGTGCCAGCAGCCCCAGTCCCGGGACAGGGCCCTCTGGGGCCAACGTCCTGACTTTC.

The chain uses TRBV10-3 and TRBJ1-5; no clear D. The CDR3 runs to 12 residues. Germline V gene lookup returns CDR1 ENHRY and CDR2 SYGVKD. V was pared by 2 bases and J by 4 bases, with 3 bases between. The CDR3 spells CAISETNQPQHF. CDR3 in DNA: TGTGCCATCAGTGAGACTAATCAGCCCCAGCATTTT.

The rearrangement uses TRBV27 and TRBJ2-1, with D perhaps assigned TRBD1 or TRBD2 (6 bases each). With the DNA end fitting TRBJ2-7 better, the J assignment may be wrong. CDR3 length: 13 residues. Germline V gene sequence: CDR1 MNHEY, CDR2 SMNVEV (reference sequence). CDR3 residues: CASSFGGPNEQYF. In nucleotides, the CDR3 is TGTGCCAGCAGTTTCGGGGGCCCCAATGAGCAGTACTTC.

At least ten counts were recorded for this clonotype. This rearrangement joins TRBV19 to TRBJ1-1; a possible D gene is TRBD1 (6 bases). This CDR3 has 14 amino acids. The germline CDR1 and CDR2 sequences are LNHDA and SQIVND (reference sequence). V was shortened by 8 bases and J by 6 bases, with 19 bases between the two germline ends. This chain's CDR3 is CASARQSGVPEAFF. The CDR3 nucleotides are TGTGCCAGTGCCCGACAGTCAGGGGTGCCTGAAGCTTTCTTT.

This clonotype has only a few counts. The chain employs TRBV11-2 and TRBJ2-1; 8 bases match TRBD2. Germline V gives CDR1 SGHAT, CDR2 FQNNGV. J gave up 2 bases and V 3 bases, and 6 bases lay outside the gene matches. This CDR3 has 16 amino acids. The CDR3 nucleotides are TGTGCCAGCAGCTTTAGCACTAGCGGTACCTACAATGAGCAGTTCTTC. This translates into CASSFSTSGTYNEQFF.

The chain uses TRBV3-1 and TRBJ1-5, with no clear D. This CDR3 is 15 amino acids long. The germline V gene has CDR1 LGHDT and CDR2 YNNKEL (reference sequence). Trimming removed 4 bases from V and 6 bases from J, with 16 bases in between. The DNA of the CDR3 is TGTGCCAGCAGCCCAACTTCCCGCGGACTTCAGCCCCAGCATTTT. Translating gives CASSPTSRGLQPQHF. The variable domain in full, with the rest retrieved from reference TRBV3-1 and TRBJ1-5, is DTAVSQTPKYLVTQMGNDKSIKCEQNLGHDTMYWYKQDSKKFLKIMFSYNNKELIINETVPNRFSPKSPDKAHLNLHINSLELGDSAVYFCASSPTSRGLQPQHFGDGTRLSIL.

The rearrangement joins TRBV4-3 to TRBJ1-1; 7 bases map to TRBD1. V dropped 4 bases and J dropped 5; count of bases not matched to a gene: 7. The CDR3 is 14 residues long. Germline V gene lookup returns CDR1 LGHNA and CDR2 YSLEER. CDR3 sequence reads: CASSRETGWTEAFF. CDR3 DNA: TGCGCCAGCAGCCGAGAGACAGGGTGGACTGAAGCTTTCTTT.

The gene calls are TRBV24-1 and TRBJ2-1, with D unresolved. Between the trimmed V and J ends, which lost 3 bases and 0 bases, there was a span of 5 bases. CDR1 and CDR2 (germline): KGHDR, SFDVKD. The CDR3 totals 14 residues. The chain's CDR3 is CATSDTVSYNEQFF. CDR3 sequence (DNA): TGTGCCACCAGTGATACAGTCTCCTACAATGAGCAGTTCTTC.

The chain combines TRBV2 with TRBJ1-6, with 8 bases identical to TRBD1. Germline-derived CDR1 and CDR2 are SNHLY and FYNNEI. Trimming removed 6 bases from V and 1 base from J; junction bases left unmatched: 17. This CDR3 has 20 amino acids. In DNA form, the CDR3 reads TGTGCCAGCAGGAACAATCCCTATTTGCAGGGGGCTTCCTATAATTCACCCCTCCACTTT. It codes for CASRNNPYLQGASYNSPLHF.